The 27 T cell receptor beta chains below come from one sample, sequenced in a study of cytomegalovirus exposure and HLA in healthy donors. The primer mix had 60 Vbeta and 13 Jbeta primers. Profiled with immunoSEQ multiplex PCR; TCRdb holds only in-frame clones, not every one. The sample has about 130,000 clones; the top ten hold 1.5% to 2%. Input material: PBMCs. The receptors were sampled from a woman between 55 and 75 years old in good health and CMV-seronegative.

In DNA form, the CDR3 reads TGTGCCTGGGGCAGGAAAGAGACCCAGTACTTC. This sequence encodes CAWGRKETQYF. The chain recombines TRBV30 with TRBJ2-5; D ambiguous. The germline V gene has CDR1 GTSNPN and CDR2 SVGIG (reference sequence). CDR3 length: 11 residues. V was shortened by 5 bases and J by 3 bases, with 7 bases between the two germline ends.

CDR3 amino acids: CASSYAGQPQHF. Here the CDR3 DNA reads TGTGCCAGCAGTTACGCAGGTCAGCCCCAGCATTTT. The rearrangement links TRBV6-5 to TRBJ1-5; D is unclear. The ends were cut back, 2 bases at V and 6 bases at J, with 5 bases in the middle. Germline CDR1 and CDR2: MNHEY and SVGAGI. This CDR3 contains 12 residues.

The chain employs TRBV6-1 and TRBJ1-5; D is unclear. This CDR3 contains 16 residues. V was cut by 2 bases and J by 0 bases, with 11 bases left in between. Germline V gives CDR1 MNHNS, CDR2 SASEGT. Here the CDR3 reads CASSEWRDYSNQPQHF. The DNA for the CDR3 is TGTGCCAGCAGTGAATGGAGGGATTATAGCAATCAGCCCCAGCATTTT.

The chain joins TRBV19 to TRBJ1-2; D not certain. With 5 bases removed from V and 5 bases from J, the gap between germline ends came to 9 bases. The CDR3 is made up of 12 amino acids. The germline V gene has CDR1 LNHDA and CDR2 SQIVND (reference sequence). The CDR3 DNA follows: TGTGCCAGTAGTTTCCAGACATATGGCTACACCTTC. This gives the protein CASSFQTYGYTF.

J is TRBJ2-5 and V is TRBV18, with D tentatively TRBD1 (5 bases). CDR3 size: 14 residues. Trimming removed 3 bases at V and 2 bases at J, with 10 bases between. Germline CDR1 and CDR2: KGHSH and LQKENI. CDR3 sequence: CASSPFDRQETQYF. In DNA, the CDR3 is TGTGCCAGCTCACCGTTTGACAGACAAGAGACCCAGTACTTC. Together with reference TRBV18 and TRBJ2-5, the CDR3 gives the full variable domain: NAGVMQNPRHLVRRRGQEARLRCSPMKGHSHVYWYRQLPEEGLKFMVYLQKENIIDESGMPKERFSAEFPKEGPSILRIQQVVRGDSAAYFCASSPFDRQETQYFGPGTRLLVL.

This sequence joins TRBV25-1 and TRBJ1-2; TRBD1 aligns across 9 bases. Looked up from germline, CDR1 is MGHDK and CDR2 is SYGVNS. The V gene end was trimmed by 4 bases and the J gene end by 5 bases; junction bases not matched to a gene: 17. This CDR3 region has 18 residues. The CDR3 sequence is CASSAPPGTGSSSYGYTF. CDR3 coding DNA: TGTGCCAGCAGTGCGCCCCCCGGGACAGGGAGTTCGTCATATGGCTACACCTTC.

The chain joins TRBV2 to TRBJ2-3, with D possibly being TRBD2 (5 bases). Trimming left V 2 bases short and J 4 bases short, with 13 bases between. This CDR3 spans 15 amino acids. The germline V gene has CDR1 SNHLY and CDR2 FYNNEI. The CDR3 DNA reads TGTGCCAGCAGTGAATTACGGGGTGCGGCAGATACGCAGTATTTT. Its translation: CASSELRGAADTQYF.

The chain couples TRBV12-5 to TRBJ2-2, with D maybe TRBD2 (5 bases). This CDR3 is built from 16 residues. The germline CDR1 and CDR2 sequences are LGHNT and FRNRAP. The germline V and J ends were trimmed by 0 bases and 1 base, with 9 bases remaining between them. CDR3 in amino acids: CASGLVFRGNTGELFF. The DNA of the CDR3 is TGTGCTAGTGGTTTGGTCTTCCGGGGGAACACCGGGGAGCTGTTTTTT.

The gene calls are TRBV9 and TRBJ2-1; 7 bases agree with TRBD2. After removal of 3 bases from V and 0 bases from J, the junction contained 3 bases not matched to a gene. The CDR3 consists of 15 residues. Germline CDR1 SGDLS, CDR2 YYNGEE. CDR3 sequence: CASSEWGGSYNEQFF. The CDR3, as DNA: TGTGCCAGCAGCGAGTGGGGGGGCTCCTACAATGAGCAGTTCTTC.

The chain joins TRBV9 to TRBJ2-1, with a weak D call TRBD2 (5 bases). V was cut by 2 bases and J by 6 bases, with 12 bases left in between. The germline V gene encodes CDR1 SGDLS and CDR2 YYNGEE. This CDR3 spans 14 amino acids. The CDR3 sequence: CASSVSGMGNEQFF. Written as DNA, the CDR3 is TGTGCCAGCAGCGTTTCCGGGATGGGCAATGAGCAGTTCTTC.

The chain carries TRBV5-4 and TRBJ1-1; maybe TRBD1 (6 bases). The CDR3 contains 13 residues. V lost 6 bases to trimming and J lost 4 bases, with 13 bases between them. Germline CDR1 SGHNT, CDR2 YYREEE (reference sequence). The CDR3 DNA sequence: TGTGCCAGCACATCCAGGGGTAGCACTGAAGCTTTCTTT. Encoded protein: CASTSRGSTEAFF.

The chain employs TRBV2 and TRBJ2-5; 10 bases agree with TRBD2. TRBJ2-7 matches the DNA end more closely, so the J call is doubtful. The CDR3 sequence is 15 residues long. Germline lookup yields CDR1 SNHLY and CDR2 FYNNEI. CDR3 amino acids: CASNPTSGRSYEQYF. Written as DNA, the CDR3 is TGTGCCAGCAACCCGACTAGCGGGCGGAGTTACGAGCAGTACTTC.

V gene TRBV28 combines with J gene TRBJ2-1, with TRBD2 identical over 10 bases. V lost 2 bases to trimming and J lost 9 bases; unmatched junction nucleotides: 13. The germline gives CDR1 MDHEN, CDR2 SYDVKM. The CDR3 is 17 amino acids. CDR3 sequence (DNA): TGTGCCAGCAGTTTACTCCTAAGAGCGGGAGGGTTAGGTGAGCAGTTCTTC. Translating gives CASSLLLRAGGLGEQFF.

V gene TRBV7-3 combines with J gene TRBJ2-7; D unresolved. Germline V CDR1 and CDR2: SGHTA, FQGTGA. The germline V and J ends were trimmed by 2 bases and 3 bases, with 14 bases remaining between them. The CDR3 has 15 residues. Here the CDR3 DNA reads TGTGCCAGCAGCTTACGTTCCGGGTCCAACTACGAGCAGTACTTC. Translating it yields CASSLRSGSNYEQYF.

The CDR3 spells CASSLEVGQYEQYF. CDR3 sequence (DNA): TGTGCCAGCAGCTTAGAAGTAGGACAGTACGAGCAGTACTTC. V gene TRBV11-1 combines with J gene TRBJ2-5; tentative D call: TRBD1 (6 bases). The end of the DNA is better explained by TRBJ2-7, so the J call may be wrong. The CDR3 has 14 amino acids. Per the germline V gene, CDR1 is SGHAT and CDR2 is FQDESV (reference sequence).

The CDR3 protein is CASSHQGAGDYGYTF. DNA of the CDR3: TGTGCCAGTAGTCATCAGGGCGCGGGGGACTATGGCTACACCTTC. V and J are TRBV19 and TRBJ1-2; tentatively, D is TRBD1 (5 bases). V lost 5 bases to trimming and J lost 3 bases, with 16 bases between them. This CDR3 has 15 amino acids. Germline V gene lookup returns CDR1 LNHDA and CDR2 SQIVND (reference sequence).

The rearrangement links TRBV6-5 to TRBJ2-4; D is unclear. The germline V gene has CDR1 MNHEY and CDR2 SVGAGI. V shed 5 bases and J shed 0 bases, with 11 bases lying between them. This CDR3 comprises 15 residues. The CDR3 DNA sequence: TGTGCCAGCAGTCATATCCTAGAAGCCAAAAACATTCAGTACTTC. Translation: CASSHILEAKNIQYF.

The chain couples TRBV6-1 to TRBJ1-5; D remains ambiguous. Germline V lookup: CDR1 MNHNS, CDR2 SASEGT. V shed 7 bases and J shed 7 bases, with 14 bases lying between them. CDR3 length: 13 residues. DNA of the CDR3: TGTGCCAGCAATATCGGTGCCGTGCAGCCCCAGCATTTT. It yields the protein CASNIGAVQPQHF.

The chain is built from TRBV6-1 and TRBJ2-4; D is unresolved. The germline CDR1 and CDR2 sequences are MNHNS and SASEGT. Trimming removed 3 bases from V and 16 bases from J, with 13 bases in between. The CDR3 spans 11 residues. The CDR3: CASSEQAWVYF. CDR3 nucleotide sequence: TGTGCCAGCAGTGAGCAGGCTTGGGTCTACTTC.

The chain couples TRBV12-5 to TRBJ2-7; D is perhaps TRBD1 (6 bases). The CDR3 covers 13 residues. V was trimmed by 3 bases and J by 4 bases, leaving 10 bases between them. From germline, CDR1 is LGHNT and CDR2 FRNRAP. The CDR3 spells CASGFPRGYEQYF. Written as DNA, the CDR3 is TGTGCTAGTGGTTTCCCCAGGGGATACGAGCAGTACTTC.

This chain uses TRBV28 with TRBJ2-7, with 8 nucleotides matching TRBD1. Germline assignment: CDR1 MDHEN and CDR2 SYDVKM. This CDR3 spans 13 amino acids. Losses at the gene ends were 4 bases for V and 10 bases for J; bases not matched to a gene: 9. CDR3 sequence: CASSSPDRGLQYF. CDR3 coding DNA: TGTGCCAGCAGTTCACCAGACAGGGGTTTACAGTACTTC.

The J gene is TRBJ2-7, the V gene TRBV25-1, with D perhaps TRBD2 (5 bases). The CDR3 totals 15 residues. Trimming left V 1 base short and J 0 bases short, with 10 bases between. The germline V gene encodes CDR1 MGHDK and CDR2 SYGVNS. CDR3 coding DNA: TGTGCCAGCAGTGAATGGCTACGGGGCTCCTACGAGCAGTACTTC. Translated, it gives CASSEWLRGSYEQYF.

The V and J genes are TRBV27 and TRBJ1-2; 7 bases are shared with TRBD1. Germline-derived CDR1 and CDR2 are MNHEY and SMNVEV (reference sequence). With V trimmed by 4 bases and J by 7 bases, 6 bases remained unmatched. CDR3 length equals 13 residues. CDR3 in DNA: TGTGCCAGCAGTTCACAGGGGATCGGTGGCTACACCTTC. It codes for CASSSQGIGGYTF.

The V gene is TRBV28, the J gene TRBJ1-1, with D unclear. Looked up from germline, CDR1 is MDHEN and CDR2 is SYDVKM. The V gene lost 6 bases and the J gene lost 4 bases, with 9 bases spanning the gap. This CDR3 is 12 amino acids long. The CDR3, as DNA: TGTGCCAGCAGAGCAGGTAGCACTGAAGCTTTCTTT. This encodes CASRAGSTEAFF.

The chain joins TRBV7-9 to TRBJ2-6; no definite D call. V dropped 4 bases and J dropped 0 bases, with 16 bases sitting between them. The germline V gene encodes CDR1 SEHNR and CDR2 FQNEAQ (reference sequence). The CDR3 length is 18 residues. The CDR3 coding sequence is TGTGCCAGCAGCTCCCATGTTCGGGTTTTCTCTGGGGCCAACGTCCTGACTTTC. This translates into CASSSHVRVFSGANVLTF.

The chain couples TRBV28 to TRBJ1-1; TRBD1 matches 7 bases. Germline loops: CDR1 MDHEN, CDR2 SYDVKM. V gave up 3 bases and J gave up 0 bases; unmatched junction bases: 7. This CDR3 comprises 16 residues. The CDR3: CASSFLTGRVNTEAFF. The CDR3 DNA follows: TGTGCCAGCAGTTTTCTGACAGGGCGAGTGAACACTGAAGCTTTCTTT.

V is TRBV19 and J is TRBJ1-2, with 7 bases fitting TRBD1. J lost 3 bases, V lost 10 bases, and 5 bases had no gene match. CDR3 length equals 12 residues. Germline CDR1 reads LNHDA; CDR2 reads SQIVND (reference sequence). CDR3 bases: TGTGCCACCCCCGACAGGGACTATGGCTACACCTTC. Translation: CATPDRDYGYTF.